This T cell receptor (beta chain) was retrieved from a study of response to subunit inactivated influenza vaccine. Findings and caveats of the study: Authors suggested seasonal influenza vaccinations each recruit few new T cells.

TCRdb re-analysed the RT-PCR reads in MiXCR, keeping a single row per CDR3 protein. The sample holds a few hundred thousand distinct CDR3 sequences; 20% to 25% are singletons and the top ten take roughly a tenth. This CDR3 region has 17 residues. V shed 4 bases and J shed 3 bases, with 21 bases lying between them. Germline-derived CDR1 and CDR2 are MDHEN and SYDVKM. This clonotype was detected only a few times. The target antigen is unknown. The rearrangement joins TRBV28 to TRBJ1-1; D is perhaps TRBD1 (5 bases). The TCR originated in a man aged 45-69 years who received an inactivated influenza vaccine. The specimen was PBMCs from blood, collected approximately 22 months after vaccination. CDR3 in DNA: TGTGCCAGCAGTTCTAGCGTACCTCAGGGTGCGGACACTGAAGCTTTCTTT. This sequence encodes CASSSSVPQGADTEAFF.